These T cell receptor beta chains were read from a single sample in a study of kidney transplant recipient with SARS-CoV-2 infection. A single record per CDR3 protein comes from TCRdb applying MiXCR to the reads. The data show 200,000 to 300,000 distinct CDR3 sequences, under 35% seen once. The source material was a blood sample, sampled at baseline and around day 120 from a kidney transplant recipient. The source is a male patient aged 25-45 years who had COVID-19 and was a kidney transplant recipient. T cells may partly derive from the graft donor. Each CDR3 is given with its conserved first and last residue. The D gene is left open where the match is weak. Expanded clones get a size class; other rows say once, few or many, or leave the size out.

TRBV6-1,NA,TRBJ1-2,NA,TGTGCCAGCAGTCCTTTATGCTCTATGCGAAAGACCTATGGCTACACCTTC,CASSPLCSMRKTYGYTF
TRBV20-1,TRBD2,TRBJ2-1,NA,TGCAGTGCTAGAGACTCCCTAGCGGGAGTTTCTAATGAGCAGTTCTTC,CSARDSLAGVSNEQFF
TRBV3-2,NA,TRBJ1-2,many,TGTGCCGGATTTAACTATGGCTACACCTTC,CAGFNYGYTF
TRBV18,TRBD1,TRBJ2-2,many,TGTGCCAGCTCATTCGGGACAGGGAACACCGGGGAGCTGTTTTTT,CASSFGTGNTGELFF
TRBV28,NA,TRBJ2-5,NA,TGTGCCAGCAGACCACCCGCGGTGGCATCTTGGGAGACCCAGTACTTC,CASRPPAVASWETQYF
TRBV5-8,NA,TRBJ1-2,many,TGTGCCAGCTGCACATGTCATCCACGAAAGACCTATGGCTACACCTTC,CASCTCHPRKTYGYTF
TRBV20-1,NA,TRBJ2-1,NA,TGCAGTGCTAGCGCTAACAATGAGCAGTTCTTC,CSASANNEQFF
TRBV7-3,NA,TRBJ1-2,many,TGTGCCAGCAGCTTAAGGGGGGGGGTCGGCTACACCTTC,CASSLRGGVGYTF
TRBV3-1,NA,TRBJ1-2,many,TGTGCCAGCAGCATTTCCTGCACCCTTCGAAAGACCTATGGCTACACCTTC,CASSISCTLRKTYGYTF
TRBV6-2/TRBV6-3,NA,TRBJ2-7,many,TGTGCCAGCAGTGACCTTAAAGGGGACATGGTCTACGAGCAGTACTTC,CASSDLKGDMVYEQYF
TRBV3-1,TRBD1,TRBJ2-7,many,TGTGCCAGCAGCCAAATGACAGGGCCCTACGAGCAGTACTTC,CASSQMTGPYEQYF
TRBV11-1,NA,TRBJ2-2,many,TGTGCCAGCAGCTGGACCCCCCCCGGGGAGCTGTTTTTT,CASSWTPPGELFF
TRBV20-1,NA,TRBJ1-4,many,TGCAGTGCCCCGGACGGATACCGTGGAAAACTGTTTTTT,CSAPDGYRGKLFF
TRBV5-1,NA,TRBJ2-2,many,TGCGCCAGCAGCTCCTCGATCCCTCCGGGCACCGGGGAGCTGTTTTTT,CASSSSIPPGTGELFF
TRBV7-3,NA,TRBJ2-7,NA,TGTGCCAGCAGCCCAAACCCCGGGACAAGCTACGAGCAGTACTTC,CASSPNPGTSYEQYF